This T cell receptor beta chain was profiled in a study of blood T cells in healthy people across ages. Study background: Template-switching capture recovered about one barcoded beta molecule per two T cells.

The second PCR ran about 6 to 12 cycles with a sample-barcoded 5' primer and J-beta primers. TCRdb re-called the 5' RACE reads with MiXCR, one entry per CDR3 protein. The sample contains about 1.7 million distinct CDR3 sequences, 28% of which appear only once. Trimming cost V 7 bases and J 5 bases, with 14 bases left between them. The CDR3 is made up of 14 amino acids. Sequencing used blood. The rearrangement uses TRBV12-3 or TRBV12-4 and TRBJ1-4; D is possibly TRBD1 (5 bases). This TCR derives from a woman aged 25 to 39 in good health. The CDR3 reads CASMSGHRNEKLFF. The CDR3 DNA reads as TGTGCCAGCATGTCCGGACACCGGAATGAAAAACTGTTTTTT.